This entry lists 10 T cell receptor beta chains sequenced from one sample in a study of regulatory T cells in long-lasting Graves disease. iRepertoire HTBI primers and Arm-PCR of CDR3 regions built TCR beta libraries. TCRdb itself ran the multiplex PCR reads through MiXCR, one entry per CDR3 protein. Among more than 400,000 distinct CDR3 sequences, 15% to 20% were seen once, and the ten largest hold 9% to 15%. Time point reported: newly diagnosed GD, antithyroid drugs for less than 3 months. Making the TCR library involved RNA that had been extracted from PBMCs. The sample was also reused in another study, on T cells in Graves' hyperthyroidism and ophthalmopathy.

The material sequenced was peripheral blood mononuclear cells (PBMCs), taken at new diagnosis, from a patient treated with antithyroid drugs. These TCRs come from a man aged 40-50 years with Graves disease.

This clonotype was counted at least ten times. The rearrangement links TRBV18 to TRBJ1-5; 8 nucleotides align to TRBD1. The CDR3 loop spans 15 amino acids. Trimming removed 4 bases from V and 3 bases from J; junction bases left unmatched: 5. Per the germline V gene, CDR1 is KGHSH and CDR2 is LQKENI. The CDR3 here is CASSLLGQDNQPQHF. As DNA, the CDR3 is TGTGCCAGCTCACTGCTGGGACAGGACAATCAGCCCCAGCATTTT.

The V and J genes are TRBV5-1 and TRBJ1-5; 9 nucleotides line up with TRBD1. The germline CDR1 and CDR2 sequences are SGHRS and YFSETQ. This CDR3 has 15 amino acids. V gave up 3 bases and J gave up 7 bases; unmatched junction bases: 8. CDR3 sequence reads: CASSSGDRVRQPQHF. DNA for the CDR3: TGCGCCAGCAGCTCGGGGGACAGGGTTCGGCAGCCCCAGCATTTT. Full variable domain (outside the CDR3, taken from reference TRBV5-1 and TRBJ1-5): KAGVTQTPRYLIKTRGQQVTLSCSPISGHRSVSWYQQTPGQGLQFLFEYFSETQRNKGNFPGRFSGRQFSNSRSEMNVSTLELGDSALYLCASSSGDRVRQPQHFGDGTRLSIL.

This clonotype was seen more than once but under ten times. V is TRBV6-2 or TRBV6-3 and J is TRBJ2-3, with 8 bases that match TRBD1. The ends lost 0 bases at V and 3 bases at J; junction bases unmatched: 5. The CDR3 consists of 16 residues. CDR1 and CDR2 (germline): MNHEY, SVGEGT. The CDR3 region is CASSYSRTGHTDTQYF. CDR3 sequence (DNA): TGTGCCAGCAGTTACTCGAGGACAGGGCATACAGATACGCAGTATTTT.

In this sample, this clonotype turned up many times. This sequence may be a read error, since a much larger clone differs from it by one base. This sequence joins TRBV2 and TRBJ2-3, with D tentatively TRBD2 (6 bases). CDR1 is SNHLY, CDR2 FYNNEI, per germline. The V end was cut by 6 bases, the J end by 5 bases, with 9 bases between. This CDR3 is built from 12 residues. CDR3 amino acids: CASRVGGDTQYF. The CDR3 nucleotides read TGTGCCAGCAGGGTCGGGGGAGATACGCAGTATTTT.

This clonotype has ten or more counts. V and J are TRBV28 and TRBJ2-7, with D uncertain. The CDR3 covers 15 residues. The ends were cut back, 4 bases at V and 4 bases at J, with 17 bases in the middle. Germline V gene sequence: CDR1 MDHEN, CDR2 SYDVKM. The CDR3 nucleotides read TGTGCCAGCAGTTCCTTCCAATACGCGCAATACGAGCAGTACTTC. Translation: CASSSFQYAQYEQYF.

This clonotype was detected ten times or more. V is TRBV15 and J is TRBJ2-5; possibly TRBD1 for D (5 bases). Trimming shortened V by 1 base and J by 2 bases, and 11 bases separated the two germline ends. CDR3 size: 15 residues. Germline V gives CDR1 LNHNV, CDR2 YYDKDF (reference sequence). CDR3 in DNA: TGTGCCACCAGCAGAGCTACAGGATTTCAAGAGACCCAGTACTTC. Translated: CATSRATGFQETQYF.

This clonotype was found many times. The chain combines TRBV20-1 with TRBJ2-7; D is uncertain. The ends were cut back, 0 bases at V and 2 bases at J, with 5 bases in the middle. Germline V gene data show CDR1 as DFQATT and CDR2 as SNEGSKA (reference sequence). The CDR3 sequence is 12 residues long. The DNA of the CDR3 is TGCAGTGCTAGAGATCCCCCCTACGAGCAGTACTTC. Translation gives CSARDPPYEQYF.

This clonotype was seen ten or more times. One junction end does not reproduce the germline sequence, and a read error may be involved. J is TRBJ1-1 and V is TRBV3-1; D gene unclear. CDR3 size: 13 residues. Germline values: CDR1 LGHDT, CDR2 YNNKEL (reference sequence). CDR3: CASSAPQNAEAFF. Written as DNA, the CDR3 is TGTGCCAGCAGCGCTCCCCAGAACGCTGAAGCTTTCTTT.

This clonotype was detected a few times. The chain carries TRBV28 and TRBJ1-3, with a tentative D call TRBD1 (6 bases). Germline CDR1 is MDHEN and CDR2 is SYDVKM. The CDR3 extends over 15 amino acids. V lost 6 bases and J 4 bases, leaving 16 bases between the germline ends. In nucleotides, the CDR3 is TGTGCCAGCAGCATTAACCTAGACAGGGGAAACACCATATATTTT. This translates into CASSINLDRGNTIYF.

This clonotype was recorded at least ten times. The V and J genes are TRBV18 and TRBJ2-7; the D gene is possibly TRBD2 (6 bases). This CDR3 region has 13 residues. Germline assignment: CDR1 KGHSH and CDR2 LQKENI. The V end lost 5 bases, the J end lost 3 bases, and 11 bases lay between the germline ends. The CDR3 is CASSAGKNYEQYF. Written as DNA, the CDR3 is TGTGCCAGCTCAGCGGGGAAGAACTACGAGCAGTACTTC.